This TCR beta chain was documented in a study of STAT5B mutations in CD4+ large granular lymphocyte leukemia. Study results and caveats: Without putative leukemic clones, patient CD4-sorted repertoires remained more clonal than healthy CD4+ repertoires.

A single count supports this clone. As yet, its antigen is unknown. V gave up 0 bases and J gave up 1 base; unmatched junction bases: 2. The CDR3 extends over 16 amino acids. Germline CDR1 MGHDK, CDR2 SYGVNS. Only in-frame clones appear in the TCRdb table, and some are missing; sequencing was by immunoSEQ multiplex PCR. The table has tens of thousands of clones, approximately 83% seen once. The chain is built from TRBV25-1 and TRBJ2-3, with 9 bases identical to TRBD2. This receptor was identified in a human donor in good health. The source material was CD4+ T cells from blood buffy coats. CDR3 in amino acids: CASSEYGGRGTDTQYF. DNA for the CDR3: TGTGCCAGCAGTGAATACGGCGGGAGGGGCACAGATACGCAGTATTTT. The full variable domain, completed using reference TRBV25-1 and TRBJ2-3, is EADIYQTPRYLVIGTGKKITLECSQTMGHDKMYWYQQDPGMELHLIHYSYGVNSTEKGDLSSESTVSRIRTEHFPLTLESARPSHTSQYLCASSEYGGRGTDTQYFGPGTRLTVL.